This TCR beta chain was captured by sequencing in a study of T cell responses to AZD1222 COVID-19 vaccine. Using immunoSEQ multiplex PCR, the repertoire was profiled, and TCRdb retains in-frame clones only, with some absent. The sample includes over 90,000 clones, 90% of them seen just once. This clone was observed a single time. One end of the junction varies from germline; a read error may be responsible. Looked up from germline, CDR1 is SGDLS and CDR2 is YYNGEE. The CDR3 consists of 14 residues. The chain uses TRBV9 and TRBJ1-6; D is possibly TRBD1 (6 bases). The sample consisted of peripheral blood, taken on day 0 of AZD1222 vaccination. This TCR came from an adult in good health. CDR3 in DNA: TGTGCCAGCAGCGTAGAACTCTGGGGGGCAGTTCCCTTGTTT. It yields the protein CASSVELWGAVPLF.